This TCR beta chain was recorded in a study of vaccination and CD4 T cells after COVID-19. Study details: Post-vaccine specimens were obtained a median about 70 days after dose two (range 14 to 241). Three convalescent patients provided samples that were taken at day 14 and days 161 to 241 post-vaccination.

With respect to this clonotype: Its antigen is not identified.

Sample time point: late sampling 161 to 241 days after vaccination in a few convalescent patients. Treatment denoted: approximately nine-day PBMC culture with coronavirus spike peptide pools or control peptides (ViraFEST assay). Via ViraFEST, peptide pools expanded antigen-specific T cells before TCR sequencing. There are 15 residues in the CDR3. Losses at the gene ends were 5 bases for V and 6 bases for J; bases not matched to a gene: 16. Germline V gene data show CDR1 as DFQATT and CDR2 as SNEGSKA (reference sequence). The assay that was used to sequence DNA from cultured CD4+ T cells was the Oncomine TCR Beta short-read assay. MiXCR, applied by TCRdb to the PCR reads, yields one record per CDR3 protein. The data show some 21,000 distinct CDR3 sequences, about 40% seen once.

The sequencing here drew on CD4+ T cells from blood, cultured in vitro, taken about 7 months after SARS-CoV-2 vaccination. The receptor comes from a human donor who had recovered from COVID-19. The chain uses TRBV20-1 and TRBJ2-7; 7 nucleotides agree with TRBD2. The DNA for the CDR3 is TGCAGTGCTCTGGGTGGACTAGTGGGCAGGGTCGAGCAGTACTTC. It is translated as CSALGGLVGRVEQYF.